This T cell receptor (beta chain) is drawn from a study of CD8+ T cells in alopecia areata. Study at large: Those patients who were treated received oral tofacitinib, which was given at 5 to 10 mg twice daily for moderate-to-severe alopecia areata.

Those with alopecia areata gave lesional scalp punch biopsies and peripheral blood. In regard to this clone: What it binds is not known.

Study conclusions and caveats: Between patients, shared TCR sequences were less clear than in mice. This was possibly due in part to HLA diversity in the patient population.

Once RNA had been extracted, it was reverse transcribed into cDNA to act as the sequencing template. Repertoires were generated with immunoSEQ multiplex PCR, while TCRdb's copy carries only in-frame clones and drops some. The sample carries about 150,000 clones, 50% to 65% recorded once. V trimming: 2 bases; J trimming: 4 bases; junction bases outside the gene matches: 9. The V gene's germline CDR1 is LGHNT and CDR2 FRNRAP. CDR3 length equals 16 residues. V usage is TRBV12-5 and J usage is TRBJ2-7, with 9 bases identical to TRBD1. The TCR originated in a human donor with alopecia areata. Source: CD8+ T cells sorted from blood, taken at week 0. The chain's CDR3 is CASGLLKGQGRYEQYF. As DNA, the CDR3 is TGTGCTAGTGGTTTGCTAAAGGGACAGGGCAGATACGAGCAGTACTTC.